A selection of T cell receptor beta chains follows, all from one sample in a study of cytomegalovirus exposure and HLA in healthy donors. Sequencing used immunoSEQ multiplex PCR; TCRdb keeps in-frame clones, though not all of them. The data contain under 150,000 clones, approximately 80% of them singletons. Sequencing was done on a sample of PBMCs. These receptors were obtained from a boy between 2 and 15 years old in good health and CMV-seronegative. CDR3s include the opening cysteine and the closing phenylalanine or tryptophan. Each record gives: J gene, clone size, V gene, CDR3 protein. Only part of the rows carry a size: once, few, many, or a class if the clone is expanded.

TRBJ2-1	-	TRBV7-9	CASSSGSGGETYNEQFF
TRBJ1-4	-	TRBV5-6	CASSERTGPTWTNEKLFF
TRBJ1-2	-	TRBV19	CASSRRSNYGYTF
TRBJ2-1	-	TRBV6-1	CASTPPDSSYNEQFF
TRBJ2-1	once	TRBV5-1	CASSLADSPYNEQFF
TRBJ1-2	once	TRBV5-4	CASSSAGGWGYTF
TRBJ1-1	few	TRBV6-5	CASSYSDGQTNTEAFF
TRBJ2-5	once	TRBV6-5	CASSYEPEAETQYF
TRBJ2-1	-	TRBV7-7	CASSLSQGAYNEQFF
TRBJ2-3	-	TRBV7-8	CASSVAGTGGGTDTQYF
TRBJ2-3	once	TRBV10-1	CASSGIAGGPSTDTQYF
TRBJ2-1	-	TRBV10-3	CAISESSRLAMSSYNEQFF
TRBJ2-7	-	TRBV12-1	CASSFARINAYEQYF
TRBJ1-4	-	TRBV7-9	CSSSTSGQDFNEKLFF
TRBJ2-5	-	TRBV30	CAWSVPLRDRSLPLETQYF
TRBJ1-4	-	TRBV19	CASTPTGYPNEKLLF
TRBJ2-1	-	TRBV5-4	CASSLGGIAGGGEQFF
TRBJ1-4	-	TRBV7-3	CASSQGGNEKLFF
TRBJ2-3	few	TRBV4-3	CASSQTPGQGTDTQYF
TRBJ2-3	-	TRBV28	CASSLSSGRTDTQYF
TRBJ1-1	-	TRBV7-2	CASSLATGWAEAFF
TRBJ2-3	-	TRBV25-1	CASSDIEGATFYTQYF
TRBJ1-1	-	TRBV4-2	CASSQHGGQAYTEAFF
TRBJ1-1	-	TRBV7-6	CASSLGGGEAFF
TRBJ2-3	-	TRBV11-3	CASSKRDRGTDTQYF
TRBJ1-5	-	TRBV2	CASSAGGWSGNQPQHF